This record concerns one T cell receptor (beta chain) sequence. This sample is part of a study of shared clonotypes between healthy human individuals. At the level of the study: Each donor's CD4 naive and CD4 memory cells filled three plates apiece, CD8 naive two, and CD8 memory one.

Every subset had its genomic DNA shared out evenly among several immunoSEQ plates. Profiled with immunoSEQ multiplex PCR; TCRdb holds only in-frame clones, not every one. The sample holds about 2.4 million clones, approximately 93% seen once. The donors, all of them Caucasian adults, lived in Nashville, Tennessee. Germline V CDR1 and CDR2: SNHLY, FYNNEI. The CDR3 contains 12 residues. This clonotype originated in a man between 18 and 35 years old in good health. Some clones in this sample may be carry-over from other donors' samples. V is TRBV2 and J is TRBJ1-4; D not certain. Sequences were obtained from naive CD4+ T cells from PBMCs. The subset denotes: CD45RA+ positively selected. CDR3 sequence: CVRRTTNEKLFF. The CDR3 coding sequence is TGTGTCAGGAGGACAACTAATGAAAAACTGTTTTTT.